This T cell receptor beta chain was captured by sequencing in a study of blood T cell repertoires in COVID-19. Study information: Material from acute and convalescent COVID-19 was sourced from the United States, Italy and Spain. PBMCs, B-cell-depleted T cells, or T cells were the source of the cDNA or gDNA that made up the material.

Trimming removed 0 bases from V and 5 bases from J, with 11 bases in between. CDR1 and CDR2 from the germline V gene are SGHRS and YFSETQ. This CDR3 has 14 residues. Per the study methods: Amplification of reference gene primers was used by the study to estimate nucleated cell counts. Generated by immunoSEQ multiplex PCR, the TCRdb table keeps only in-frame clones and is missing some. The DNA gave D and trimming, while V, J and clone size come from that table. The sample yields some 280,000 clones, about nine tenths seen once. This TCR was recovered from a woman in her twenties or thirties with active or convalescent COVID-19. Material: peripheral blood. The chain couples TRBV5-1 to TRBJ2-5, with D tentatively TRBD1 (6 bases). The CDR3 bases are TGCGCCAGCAGCTTGGGGGGGCCAGGGGAGACCCAGTACTTC. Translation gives CASSLGGPGETQYF.